This passage covers 15 T cell receptor beta chains from one sample sequenced in a study of CD8 T cells in ankylosing spondylitis. Study results and caveats: One TCR beta motif, made up of eight or nine highly homologous variants, appeared characteristic of ankylosing spondylitis blood.

TCRdb passed the 5' RACE reads through MiXCR, listing each CDR3 protein once. The sample records roughly 450,000 distinct CDR3 sequences, approximately 26% being singletons. No antigen is known for these receptors. The sequenced material came from blood, either unsorted or a sorted T cell fraction (not recorded which). The receptor source for this set is a male donor with ankylosing spondylitis.

This rearrangement joins TRBV11-2 to TRBJ2-2; D may correspond to TRBD1 or TRBD2 (5 bases each). V shed 3 bases and J shed 4 bases, with 15 bases lying between them. Germline CDR1 SGHAT, CDR2 FQNNGV. The CDR3 totals 16 residues. CDR3: CASSFSPGRGTGELFF. CDR3 bases: TGTGCCAGCAGCTTTTCCCCAGGGAGAGGCACCGGGGAGCTGTTTTTT.

The V gene is TRBV5-5, the J gene TRBJ1-1, with 7 positions matching TRBD1. The J segment lost 10 bases and the V segment lost 4 bases, leaving 4 bases of the junction unmatched. The CDR3 is 11 amino acids. The V gene's germline CDR1 is SGHKS and CDR2 YYEKEE (reference sequence). In DNA, the CDR3 is TGTGCCAGCAGCAACACAGGGGTAGCTTTCTTT. It is translated as CASSNTGVAFF.

The chain employs TRBV11-2 and TRBJ2-5; 11 bases are shared with TRBD2. Germline trimming cut 5 bases from V and 4 bases from J; bases unmatched to any gene: 12. The length of the CDR3 is 17 residues. Looked up from germline, CDR1 is SGHAT and CDR2 is FQNNGV. This CDR3 is CASSLPGTSGPTETQYF. The CDR3 bases are TGTGCCAGCAGCCTCCCCGGGACTAGCGGACCTACAGAGACCCAGTACTTC.

V gene TRBV11-3 combines with J gene TRBJ1-2, with D perhaps TRBD1 (6 bases). The CDR3 contains 13 residues. The germline gives CDR1 SGHNT, CDR2 YENEEA. The V end lost 5 bases, the J end lost 6 bases, and 13 bases lay between the germline ends. For the CDR3, the DNA is TGTGCCAGCAGCGCGTACAGGGCGGATGGCTACACCTTC. Amino acids: CASSAYRADGYTF. Together with reference TRBV11-3 and TRBJ1-2, the CDR3 gives the full variable domain: EAGVVQSPRYKIIEKKQPVAFWCNPISGHNTLYWYLQNLGQGPELLIRYENEEAVDDSQLPKDRFSAERLKGVDSTLKIQPAELGDSAVYLCASSAYRADGYTFGSGTRLTVV.

The chain recombines TRBV11-3 with TRBJ2-4; D is unresolved. The CDR3 contains 13 residues. Trimming removed 8 bases at V and 1 base at J, with 9 bases between. Germline CDR1 reads SGHNT; CDR2 reads YENEEA. This CDR3 reads CASGDWAKNIQYF. Written as DNA, the CDR3 is TGTGCCAGCGGAGACTGGGCCAAAAACATTCAGTACTTC. Complete variable domain (other parts from reference TRBV11-3 and TRBJ2-4): EAGVVQSPRYKIIEKKQPVAFWCNPISGHNTLYWYLQNLGQGPELLIRYENEEAVDDSQLPKDRFSAERLKGVDSTLKIQPAELGDSAVYLCASGDWAKNIQYFGAGTRLSVL.

The CDR3 reads CASSLGGLNEQFF. In DNA, the CDR3 is TGCGCCAGCAGCTTGGGCGGACTCAATGAGCAGTTCTTC. The chain employs TRBV5-1 and TRBJ2-1, with D tentatively TRBD2 (5 bases). Trimming cost V 0 bases and J 6 bases, with 7 bases left between them. Germline CDR1 reads SGHRS; CDR2 reads YFSETQ. The CDR3 consists of 13 residues.

This clonotype was seen more than once but under ten times. This chain connects TRBV20-1 to TRBJ2-3; TRBD2 agrees at 8 bases. V lost 4 bases and J lost 4; bases outside the gene matches: 7. CDR1 is DFQATT, CDR2 SNEGSKA, per germline (reference sequence). The CDR3 is made up of 14 amino acids. DNA for the CDR3: TGCAGTGCTAATATAGCGGGAATGGCAGATACGCAGTATTTT. This translates into CSANIAGMADTQYF.

This clonotype appeared a few times. The gene calls are TRBV9 and TRBJ2-1; tentative D call: TRBD2 (6 bases). Trimming took 2 bases from V and 0 from J, leaving 12 bases between them. Germline CDR1 and CDR2: SGDLS and YYNGEE. The CDR3 consists of 16 residues. The CDR3 loop reads CASSVSVGSSYNEQFF. Written as DNA, the CDR3 is TGTGCCAGCAGCGTCTCTGTCGGGAGCTCCTACAATGAGCAGTTCTTC.

This clonotype showed up just a few times. Possible read error: a much larger clone is one base away. The gene calls are TRBV3-1 and TRBJ1-1; D gene unclear. The CDR3 length is 14 residues. Germline V gene data show CDR1 as LGHDT and CDR2 as YNNKEL (reference sequence). The CDR3 spells CASSQAGLNIEAFF. The CDR3 bases are TGTGCCAGCAGCCAAGCAGGATTGAACATTGAAGCTTTCTTT.

The V and J genes are TRBV2 and TRBJ2-7, with 7 positions matching TRBD1. The CDR3 loop spans 14 amino acids. J lost 8 bases, V lost 2 bases, and 9 bases had no gene match. The germline gives CDR1 SNHLY, CDR2 FYNNEI. Written as DNA, the CDR3 is TGTGCCAGCAGTGAAAACGAACAGGGGAGCCAGCAGTACTTC. Its translation: CASSENEQGSQQYF.

This clonotype came up a few times. This chain uses TRBV18 with TRBJ1-4; 7 positions match TRBD1. V shed 3 bases, J shed 7 bases, and the junction held 8 bases outside the gene matches. The CDR3 is 15 residues long. Per the germline V gene, CDR1 is KGHSH and CDR2 is LQKENI. CDR3 amino acids: CASSPDRAASEKLFF. In nucleotides, the CDR3 is TGTGCCAGCTCACCTGACAGGGCGGCGTCTGAAAAACTGTTTTTT.

CDR3 protein: CASSYGQGGSYNEQFF. The CDR3 DNA follows: TGTGCCAGCAGTTACGGGCAGGGGGGGTCCTACAATGAGCAGTTCTTC. The chain has TRBV6-2 or TRBV6-3 and TRBJ2-1; D might be TRBD1 or TRBD2, each matching 7 bases. Germline V gene data show CDR1 as MNHEY and CDR2 as SVGEGT. Trimming stripped 2 bases from V and 1 base from J, with 12 bases between. The CDR3 loop spans 16 amino acids.

This clonotype has more than one count but fewer than ten. The chain has TRBV19 and TRBJ1-4, with D perhaps TRBD1 (6 bases). This CDR3 region has 13 residues. Per germline, CDR1 LNHDA and CDR2 SQIVND (reference sequence). The V end lost 10 bases, the J end lost 8 bases, and 17 bases lay between the germline ends. CDR3 in DNA: TGTGCCACCTCAGGGGACGTGCTGGAAAAACTGTTTTTT. Translation: CATSGDVLEKLFF.

This clonotype was recorded at least ten times. This chain uses TRBV4-1 with TRBJ2-5, with unresolved D. This CDR3 contains 15 residues. Germline values: CDR1 MGHRA, CDR2 YSYEKL. V lost 0 bases and J lost 4, with 12 bases in between. The CDR3 DNA follows: TGCGCCAGCAGCCAAGATCGGACCCTGGGAGAGACCCAGTACTTC. It codes for CASSQDRTLGETQYF.

This clonotype was recorded a few times. V is TRBV6-5 and J is TRBJ2-2, with TRBD1 matching over 8 bases. This CDR3 has 15 residues. V dropped 2 bases and J dropped 5; count of bases not matched to a gene: 4. Per the germline V gene, CDR1 is MNHEY and CDR2 is SVGAGI. CDR3 region: CASSYIDRGTGELFF. As DNA, the CDR3 is TGTGCCAGCAGTTACATAGACAGGGGAACCGGGGAGCTGTTTTTT.